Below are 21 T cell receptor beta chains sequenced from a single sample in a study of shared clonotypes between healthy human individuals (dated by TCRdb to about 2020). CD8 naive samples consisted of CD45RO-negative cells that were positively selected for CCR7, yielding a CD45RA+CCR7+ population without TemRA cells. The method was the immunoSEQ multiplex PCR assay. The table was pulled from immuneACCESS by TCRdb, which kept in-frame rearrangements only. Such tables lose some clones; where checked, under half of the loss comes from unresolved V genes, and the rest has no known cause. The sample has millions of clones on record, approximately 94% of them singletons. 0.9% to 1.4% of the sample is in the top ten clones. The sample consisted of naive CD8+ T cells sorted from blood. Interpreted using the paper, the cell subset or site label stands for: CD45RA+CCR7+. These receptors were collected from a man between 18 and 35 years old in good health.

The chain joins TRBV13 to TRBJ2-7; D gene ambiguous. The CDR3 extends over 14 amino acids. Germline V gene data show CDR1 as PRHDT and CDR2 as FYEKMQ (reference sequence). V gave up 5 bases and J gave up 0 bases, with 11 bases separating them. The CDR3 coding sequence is TGTGCCAGCAGCCAGACGGACGGCTCCTACGAGCAGTACTTC. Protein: CASSQTDGSYEQYF.

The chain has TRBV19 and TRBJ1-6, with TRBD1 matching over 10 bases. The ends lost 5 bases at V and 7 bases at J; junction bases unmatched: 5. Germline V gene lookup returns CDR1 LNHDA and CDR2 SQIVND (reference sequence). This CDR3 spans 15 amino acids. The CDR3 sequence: CASSPTGQGNSPLHF. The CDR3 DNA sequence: TGTGCCAGTAGTCCTACGGGACAGGGGAATTCACCCCTCCACTTT.

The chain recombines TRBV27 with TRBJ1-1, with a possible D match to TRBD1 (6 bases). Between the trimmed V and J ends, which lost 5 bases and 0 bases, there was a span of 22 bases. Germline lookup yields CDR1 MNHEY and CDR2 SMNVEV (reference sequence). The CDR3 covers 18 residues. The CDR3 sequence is CASSHIVSGGGMNTEAFF. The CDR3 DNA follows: TGTGCCAGCAGTCATATAGTCTCCGGGGGCGGCATGAACACTGAAGCTTTCTTT.

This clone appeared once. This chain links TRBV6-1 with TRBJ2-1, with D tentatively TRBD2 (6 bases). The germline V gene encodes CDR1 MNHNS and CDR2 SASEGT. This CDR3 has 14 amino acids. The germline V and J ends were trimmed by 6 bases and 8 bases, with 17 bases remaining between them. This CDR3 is CASSLMTGVDEQFF. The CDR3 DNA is TGTGCCAGCAGCCTTATGACGGGAGTCGATGAGCAGTTCTTC.

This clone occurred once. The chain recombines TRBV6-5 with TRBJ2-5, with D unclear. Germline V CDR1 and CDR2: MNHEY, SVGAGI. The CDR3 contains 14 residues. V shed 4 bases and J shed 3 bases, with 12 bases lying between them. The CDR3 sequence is CASSSDRGEETQYF. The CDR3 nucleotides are TGTGCCAGCAGTTCAGATCGTGGGGAAGAGACCCAGTACTTC.

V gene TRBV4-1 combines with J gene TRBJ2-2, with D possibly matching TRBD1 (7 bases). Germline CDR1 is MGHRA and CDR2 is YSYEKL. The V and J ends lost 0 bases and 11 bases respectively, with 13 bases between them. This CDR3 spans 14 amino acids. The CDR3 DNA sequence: TGCGCCAGCAGCCAAGATTCGGAGGGGGCAGAGCTGTTTTTT. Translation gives CASSQDSEGAELFF.

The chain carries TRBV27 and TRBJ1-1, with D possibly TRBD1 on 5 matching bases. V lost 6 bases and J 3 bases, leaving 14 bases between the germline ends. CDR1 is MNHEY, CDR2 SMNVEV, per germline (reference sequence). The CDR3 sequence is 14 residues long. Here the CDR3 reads CASSQVGGDTEAFF. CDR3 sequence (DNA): TGTGCCAGCAGCCAAGTCGGGGGGGACACTGAAGCTTTCTTT.

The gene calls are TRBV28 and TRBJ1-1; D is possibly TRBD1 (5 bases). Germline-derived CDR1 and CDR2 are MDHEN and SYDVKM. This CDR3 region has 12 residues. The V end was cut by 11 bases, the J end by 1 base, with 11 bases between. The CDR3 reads CASGRGNTEAFF. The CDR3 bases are TGTGCCTCGGGACGGGGGAACACTGAAGCTTTCTTT.

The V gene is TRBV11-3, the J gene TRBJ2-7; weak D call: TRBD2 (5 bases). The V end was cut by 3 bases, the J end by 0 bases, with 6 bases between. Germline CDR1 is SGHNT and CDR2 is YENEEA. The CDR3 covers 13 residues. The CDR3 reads CASSLTTSYEQYF. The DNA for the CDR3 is TGTGCCAGCAGCTTGACTACCTCCTACGAGCAGTACTTC.

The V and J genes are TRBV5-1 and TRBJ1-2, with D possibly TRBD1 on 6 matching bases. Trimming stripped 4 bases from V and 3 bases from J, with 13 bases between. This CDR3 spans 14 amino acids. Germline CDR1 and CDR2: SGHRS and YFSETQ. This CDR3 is CASSPLEGDYGYTF. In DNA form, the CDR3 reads TGCGCCAGCAGCCCCCTGGAGGGGGACTATGGCTACACCTTC. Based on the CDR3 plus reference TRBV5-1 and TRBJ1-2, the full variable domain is KAGVTQTPRYLIKTRGQQVTLSCSPISGHRSVSWYQQTPGQGLQFLFEYFSETQRNKGNFPGRFSGRQFSNSRSEMNVSTLELGDSALYLCASSPLEGDYGYTFGSGTRLTVV.

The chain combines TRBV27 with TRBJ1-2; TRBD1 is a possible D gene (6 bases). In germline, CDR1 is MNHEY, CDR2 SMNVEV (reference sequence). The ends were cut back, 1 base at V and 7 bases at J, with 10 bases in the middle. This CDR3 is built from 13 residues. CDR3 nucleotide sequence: TGTGCCAGCAGTTTATACGGGGGCGCTGGCTACACCTTC. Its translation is CASSLYGGAGYTF.

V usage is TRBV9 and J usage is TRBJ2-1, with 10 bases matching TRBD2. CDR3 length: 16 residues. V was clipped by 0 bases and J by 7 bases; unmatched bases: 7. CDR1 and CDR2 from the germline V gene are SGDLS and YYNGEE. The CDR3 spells CASSVVSGGAKNEQFF. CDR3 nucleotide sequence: TGTGCCAGCAGCGTAGTCAGCGGGGGGGCAAAAAATGAGCAGTTCTTC.

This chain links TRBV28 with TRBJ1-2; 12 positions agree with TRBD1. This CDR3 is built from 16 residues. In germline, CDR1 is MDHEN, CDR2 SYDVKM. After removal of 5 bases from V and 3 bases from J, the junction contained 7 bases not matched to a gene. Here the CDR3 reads CASSIPGQGAYYGYTF. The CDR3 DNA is TGTGCCAGCAGTATCCCGGGACAGGGGGCCTACTATGGCTACACCTTC.

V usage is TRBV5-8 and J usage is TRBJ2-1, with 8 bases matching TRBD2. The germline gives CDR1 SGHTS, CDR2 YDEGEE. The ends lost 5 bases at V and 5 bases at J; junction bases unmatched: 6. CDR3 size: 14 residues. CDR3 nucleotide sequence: TGTGCCAGCAGGCTAGCGGGCTTTAACAATGAGCAGTTCTTC. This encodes CASRLAGFNNEQFF.

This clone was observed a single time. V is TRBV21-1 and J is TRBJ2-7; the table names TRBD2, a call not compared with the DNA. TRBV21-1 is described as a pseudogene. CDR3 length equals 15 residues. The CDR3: CASSARSGRVYEQYF. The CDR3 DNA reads TGTGCCAGCAGCGCCCGTAGCGGGAGAGTTTACGAGCAGTACTTC.

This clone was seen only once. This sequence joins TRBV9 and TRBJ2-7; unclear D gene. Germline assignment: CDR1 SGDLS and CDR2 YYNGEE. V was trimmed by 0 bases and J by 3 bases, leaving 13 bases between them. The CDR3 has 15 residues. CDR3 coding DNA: TGTGCCAGCAGCGTAGCGGGTGCGGAAGACTACGAGCAGTACTTC. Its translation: CASSVAGAEDYEQYF.

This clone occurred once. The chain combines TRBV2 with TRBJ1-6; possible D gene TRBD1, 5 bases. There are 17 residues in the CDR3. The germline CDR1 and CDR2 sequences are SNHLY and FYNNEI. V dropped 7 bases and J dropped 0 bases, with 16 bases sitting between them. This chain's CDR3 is CASTRGSWSSYNSPLHF. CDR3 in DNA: TGTGCCAGCACTCGGGGGTCTTGGAGCTCCTATAATTCACCCCTCCACTTT. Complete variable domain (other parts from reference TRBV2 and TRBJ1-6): EPEVTQTPSHQVTQMGQEVILRCVPISNHLYFYWYRQILGQKVEFLVSFYNNEISEKSEIFDDQFSVERPDGSNFTLKIRSTKLEDSAMYFCASTRGSWSSYNSPLHFGNGTRLTVT.

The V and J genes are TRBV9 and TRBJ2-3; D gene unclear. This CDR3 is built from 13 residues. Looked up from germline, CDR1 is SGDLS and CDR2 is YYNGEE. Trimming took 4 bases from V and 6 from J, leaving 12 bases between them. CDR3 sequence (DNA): TGTGCCAGCAGCCCATCTCTTCTGGATACGCAGTATTTT. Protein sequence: CASSPSLLDTQYF.

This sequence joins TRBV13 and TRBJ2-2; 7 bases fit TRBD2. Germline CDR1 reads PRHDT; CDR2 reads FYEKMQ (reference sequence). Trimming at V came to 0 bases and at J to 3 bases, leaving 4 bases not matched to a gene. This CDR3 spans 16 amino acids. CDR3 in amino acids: CASSLGGTTHTGELFF. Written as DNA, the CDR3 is TGTGCCAGCAGCTTAGGTGGGACTACCCACACCGGGGAGCTGTTTTTT.

The CDR3 is CASSLVSGGLNTGELFF. The CDR3 DNA reads as TGCGCCAGCAGCTTGGTGTCAGGGGGTCTAAACACCGGGGAGCTGTTTTTT. The gene calls are TRBV5-1 and TRBJ2-2; 7 bases fit TRBD1. In germline, CDR1 is SGHRS, CDR2 YFSETQ. Trimming removed 0 bases from V and 2 bases from J; junction bases left unmatched: 7. The CDR3 sequence is 17 residues long. Using reference TRBV5-1 and TRBJ2-2 for the parts outside the CDR3, the full variable domain is KAGVTQTPRYLIKTRGQQVTLSCSPISGHRSVSWYQQTPGQGLQFLFEYFSETQRNKGNFPGRFSGRQFSNSRSEMNVSTLELGDSALYLCASSLVSGGLNTGELFFGEGSRLTVL.

CDR3 residues: CASETDRRLYEQYF. The CDR3 DNA sequence: TGTGCCAGCGAAACGGACAGGCGACTGTACGAGCAGTACTTC. J is TRBJ2-7 and V is TRBV28, with TRBD1 matching 7 bases. The junction had 11 bases not matched to a gene; V was cut back by 8 bases and J by 4 bases. Germline V lookup: CDR1 MDHEN, CDR2 SYDVKM. The CDR3 length is 14 residues.